The present T cell receptor beta chain was sequenced within a study of cytomegalovirus exposure and HLA in healthy donors. Whole-study findings and limits: At a 0.05 false discovery rate, a later analysis found over 15,000 TCR beta sequences to be associated with HLA alleles.

PCR used 60 Vbeta primers and 13 Jbeta primers. This table comes from immunoSEQ multiplex PCR, and its TCRdb copy is limited to in-frame clones, with some not included. The repertoire consists of 95,000 to 120,000 clones, with approximately 80% occurring once and the leading ten covering roughly 2.6%. This clone came up once. Its antigen is not identified. The clonotype was recovered from a young woman in good health and CMV-seronegative. The sequencing sample was made of PBMCs.

CDR3 sequence (DNA): TGTGCCAGCAGCTTAAGGACAGGGGGCGAGGAGGGCTACACCTTC. Translating gives CASSLRTGGEEGYTF. This chain links TRBV7-9 with TRBJ1-2, with TRBD1 matching over 11 bases. The V and J ends lost 2 bases and 8 bases, in that order; junction bases with no gene match: 7. Germline CDR1 and CDR2: SEHNR and FQNEAQ (reference sequence). The CDR3 sequence is 15 residues long. Full variable domain (missing parts from reference TRBV7-9 and TRBJ1-2): DTGVSQNPRHKITKRGQNVTFRCDPISEHNRLYWYRQTLGQGPEFLTYFQNEAQLEKSRLLSDRFSAERPKGSFSTLEIQRTEQGDSAMYLCASSLRTGGEEGYTFGSGTRLTVV.